These 10 T cell receptor beta chains were sequenced from one sample in a study of cytomegalovirus exposure and HLA in healthy donors. Researchers ran the PCR with 60 Vbeta and 13 Jbeta primers. Clones were sequenced by immunoSEQ multiplex PCR, and TCRdb holds only the in-frame ones, with some missing. Among approximately 100,000 clones, 77% were seen once, and the ten largest hold about a tenth. Sequenced: PBMCs. The receptors shown here come from a man aged 40-50 years in good health and CMV-seropositive.

This chain uses TRBV5-1 with TRBJ2-5; the match to TRBD1 covers 7 bases. V was pared by 0 bases and J by 4 bases, with 6 bases of the junction left unmatched. CDR1 SGHRS and CDR2 YFSETQ come from the germline V gene. This CDR3 spans 15 amino acids. The CDR3 bases are TGCGCCAGCAGCTTGGGACGGACAGGCGGAGAGACCCAGTACTTC. Its translation is CASSLGRTGGETQYF.

This clone was recorded once. This chain connects TRBV27 to TRBJ2-7, with a weak D call TRBD2 (5 bases). The CDR3 is 16 residues long. Germline lookup yields CDR1 MNHEY and CDR2 SMNVEV (reference sequence). V lost 7 bases and J 2 bases, leaving 21 bases between the germline ends. The chain's CDR3 is CASTPDPGIPTYEQYF. The CDR3 DNA reads as TGTGCCAGCACCCCCGACCCGGGAATCCCTACCTACGAGCAGTACTTC.

This clone counts as medium-sized. The chain is built from TRBV13 and TRBJ2-7, with 8 nucleotides matching TRBD1. V was pared by 0 bases and J by 3 bases, with 1 base of the junction left unmatched. The CDR3 is 14 amino acids. From germline, CDR1 is PRHDT and CDR2 FYEKMQ (reference sequence). The CDR3 protein is CASSLGDRVYEQYF. The CDR3 coding sequence is TGTGCCAGCAGCTTAGGGGACAGGGTCTACGAGCAGTACTTC.

The DNA for the CDR3 is TGTGCCAGCGTAAATACAGGGGGCTGGAGCAATCAGCCCCAGCATTTT. As protein: CASVNTGGWSNQPQHF. This chain connects TRBV28 to TRBJ1-5; 9 bases are shared with TRBD1. V shed 8 bases and J 1 base; nucleotides not matched to a gene: 9. The CDR3 loop spans 16 amino acids. CDR1 and CDR2 from the germline V gene are MDHEN and SYDVKM.

The chain couples TRBV9 to TRBJ2-3; TRBD2 aligns across 9 bases. With V trimmed by 0 bases and J by 3 bases, 8 bases remained unmatched. The germline V gene has CDR1 SGDLS and CDR2 YYNGEE. This CDR3 spans 17 amino acids. CDR3 bases: TGTGCCAGCAGCGTAGTACCAGCGGGGGGACCTACAGATACGCAGTATTTT. Protein sequence: CASSVVPAGGPTDTQYF.

The chain employs TRBV2 and TRBJ2-7; D ambiguous. Germline assignment: CDR1 SNHLY and CDR2 FYNNEI. The V end was cut by 4 bases, the J end by 0 bases, with 4 bases between. The length of the CDR3 is 12 residues. CDR3 in DNA: TGTGCCAGCAGTGTCAGCTCCTACGAGCAGTACTTC. Translated: CASSVSSYEQYF.

Only one count was recorded for this clone. The gene calls are TRBV7-2 and TRBJ1-5; D may be TRBD1 (5 bases). Trimming left V 2 bases short and J 0 bases short, with 11 bases between. The CDR3 spans 16 residues. Germline V gene sequence: CDR1 SGHTA, CDR2 FQGNSA. CDR3 region: CASSLLGTYSNQPQHF. CDR3 DNA sequence: TGTGCCAGCAGCTTATTGGGGACTTATAGCAATCAGCCCCAGCATTTT.

This rearrangement joins TRBV4-1 to TRBJ1-1; TRBD1 is a possible D gene (5 bases). Deletions cut 0 bases from V and 8 bases from J, with 22 bases between. This CDR3 is built from 17 residues. Germline V gene sequence: CDR1 MGHRA, CDR2 YSYEKL. CDR3 sequence reads: CASSQDVIVRTTKEAFF. Written as DNA, the CDR3 is TGCGCCAGCAGCCAAGATGTCATTGTTAGGACAACGAAGGAAGCTTTCTTT.

Comments on this clone: Being one base from a much bigger clone, this may be a read error. The V gene is TRBV4-2, the J gene TRBJ1-1, with 8 positions matching TRBD1. J lost 1 base, V lost 5 bases, and 3 bases had no gene match. Per the germline V gene, CDR1 is LGHNA and CDR2 is YNFKEQ. The CDR3 contains 14 residues. Written as DNA, the CDR3 is TGTGCCAGCAGCGGCGGACAGGGGAACACTGAAGCTTTCTTT. Translated, it gives CASSGGQGNTEAFF.

The chain has TRBV4-2 and TRBJ2-6; tentatively, D is TRBD1 (6 bases). V lost 5 bases and J lost 2, with 25 bases in between. The CDR3 has 20 amino acids. The V gene's germline CDR1 is LGHNA and CDR2 YNFKEQ. The CDR3 DNA follows: TGTGCCAGCAGCTCCGGTATTGGGGACACGATTTACACTGGGGCCAACGTCCTGACTTTC. Translating it yields CASSSGIGDTIYTGANVLTF.